One and the same sample provided the 13 T cell receptor beta chains below, sequenced in a study of T cells after yellow fever vaccination. A single record per CDR3 protein comes from TCRdb applying MiXCR to the 5' RACE reads. The data contain around 600,000 distinct CDR3 sequences, over 9% of them singletons. Specimen: PBMCs, collected on the day of the yellow fever booster vaccination. Every receptor here comes from a man aged 25 to 40 who received the YFV17D yellow fever vaccine.

Ten or more counts support this clonotype. The rearrangement uses TRBV20-1 and TRBJ2-1; a possible D gene is TRBD2 (6 bases). The CDR3 covers 14 residues. CDR1 DFQATT and CDR2 SNEGSKA come from the germline V gene (reference sequence). V was trimmed by 4 bases and J by 5 bases, leaving 15 bases between them. Written as DNA, the CDR3 is TGCAGTGCTATCCCGGGTGGAGGGGACAATGAGCAGTTCTTC. Its protein product is CSAIPGGGDNEQFF.

This clonotype appeared a few times. The chain uses TRBV6-1 and TRBJ1-2; TRBD1 agrees at 11 bases. Germline lookup yields CDR1 MNHNS and CDR2 SASEGT. This CDR3 spans 16 amino acids. J gave up 4 bases and V 6 bases, and 10 bases lay outside the gene matches. CDR3 sequence reads: CASSLPPGTGGYGYTF. CDR3 bases: TGTGCCAGCAGCCTCCCCCCCGGGACAGGGGGCTATGGCTACACCTTC.

V usage is TRBV20-1 and J usage is TRBJ2-1; 9 nucleotides align to TRBD2. Trimming removed 5 bases from V and 8 bases from J; junction bases left unmatched: 13. CDR1 is DFQATT and CDR2 is SNEGSKA in the germline V gene (reference sequence). The CDR3 consists of 15 residues. The CDR3 sequence is CSAPQVGSGSDEQFF. CDR3 bases: TGCAGTGCTCCCCAGGTCGGTAGCGGGAGCGATGAGCAGTTCTTC.

This clonotype was observed a few times. The chain joins TRBV28 to TRBJ2-1, with TRBD2 matching 10 bases. J gave up 8 bases and V 4 bases, and 11 bases lay outside the gene matches. CDR1 and CDR2 from the germline V gene are MDHEN and SYDVKM. CDR3 size: 16 residues. The CDR3 nucleotides are TGTGCCAGCAGTTCACCCCTTAGCGGGAGGTTCCATGAGCAGTTCTTC. Amino acids: CASSSPLSGRFHEQFF.

This clonotype was found a few times. This may be a read error: a much more frequent sequence differs by one nucleotide. V is TRBV9 and J is TRBJ2-1, with 11 bases lining up with TRBD2. The V gene end was trimmed by 3 bases and the J gene end by 4 bases; junction bases not matched to a gene: 3. The CDR3 consists of 15 residues. Germline V gene lookup returns CDR1 SGDLS and CDR2 YYNGEE. The CDR3 is CASSELAGAYNEQFF. In DNA form, the CDR3 reads TGTGCCAGCAGCGAACTAGCGGGAGCTTACAATGAGCAGTTCTTC.

This clonotype was seen more than once but under ten times. This chain uses TRBV4-3 with TRBJ2-3; D may match TRBD1 or TRBD2 (5 bases each). The V end was cut by 4 bases, the J end by 1 base, with 12 bases between. The CDR3 loop spans 15 amino acids. CDR1 and CDR2 (germline): LGHNA, YSLEER. The CDR3 bases are TGCGCCAGCAGCCGAACCGGGACCGGCACAGATACGCAGTATTTT. This encodes CASSRTGTGTDTQYF.

This clonotype appeared a few times. A junction boundary mismatches the germline segment, possibly from a read error. The rearrangement joins TRBV5-1 to TRBJ1-1; a possible D gene is TRBD1 (5 bases). Germline V gene sequence: CDR1 SGHRS, CDR2 YFSETQ. This CDR3 contains 11 residues. CDR3: CASSLGDLGVF. In nucleotides, the CDR3 is TGCGCCAGCAGCTTAGGGGATCTCGGCGTCTTT.

This clonotype showed up many times. The V gene is TRBV20-1, the J gene TRBJ2-7; no reliable D call. The CDR3 loop spans 12 amino acids. V was pared by 3 bases and J by 1 base, with 7 bases between. Per the germline V gene, CDR1 is DFQATT and CDR2 is SNEGSKA (reference sequence). The CDR3 is CSARFSSYEQYF. CDR3 nucleotides: TGCAGTGCTAGGTTCTCTTCCTACGAGCAGTACTTC.

This clonotype was observed a handful of times. The rearrangement joins TRBV20-1 to TRBJ1-6, with D uncertain. V lost 0 bases and J lost 7, with 7 bases in between. The CDR3 totals 13 residues. Germline V gene sequence: CDR1 DFQATT, CDR2 SNEGSKA (reference sequence). CDR3 amino acids: CSAREGRNSPLHF. Here the CDR3 DNA reads TGCAGTGCTAGAGAGGGGAGGAATTCACCCCTCCACTTT.

The V and J genes are TRBV3-1 and TRBJ2-1; 8 bases align to TRBD1. After removal of 1 base from V and 14 bases from J, the junction contained 1 base not matched to a gene. Per the germline V gene, CDR1 is LGHDT and CDR2 is YNNKEL (reference sequence). The CDR3 contains 11 residues. CDR3 nucleotides: TGTGCCAGCAGCCAAGTGGGACAGGAGTTCTTC. Its protein is CASSQVGQEFF.

The rearrangement uses TRBV30 and TRBJ1-2; D ambiguous. Trimming left V 2 bases short and J 8 bases short, with 9 bases between. The CDR3 is made up of 11 amino acids. The germline CDR1 and CDR2 sequences are GTSNPN and SVGIG (reference sequence). The CDR3 is CAWSYYQGYTF. CDR3 in DNA: TGTGCCTGGAGTTATTACCAAGGCTACACCTTC.

This sequence joins TRBV20-1 and TRBJ1-5; 9 nucleotides align to TRBD1. Germline CDR1 reads DFQATT; CDR2 reads SNEGSKA (reference sequence). Trimming cost V 4 bases and J 6 bases; bases outside gene matches: 4. The CDR3 extends over 13 amino acids. CDR3 protein: CSATGQGGQPQHF. The CDR3 DNA is TGCAGTGCTACGGGACAGGGAGGTCAGCCCCAGCATTTT.

This chain connects TRBV5-1 to TRBJ1-1, with D possibly being TRBD1 (6 bases). Germline V gene sequence: CDR1 SGHRS, CDR2 YFSETQ. The length of the CDR3 is 12 residues. Trimming shortened V by 0 bases and J by 8 bases, and 8 bases separated the two germline ends. The CDR3 coding sequence is TGCGCCAGCAGCTTGGAGGGGGTAGAAGCTTTCTTT. Translation: CASSLEGVEAFF. Looking up the rest from reference TRBV5-1 and TRBJ1-1 gives the full variable domain: KAGVTQTPRYLIKTRGQQVTLSCSPISGHRSVSWYQQTPGQGLQFLFEYFSETQRNKGNFPGRFSGRQFSNSRSEMNVSTLELGDSALYLCASSLEGVEAFFGQGTRLTVV.